This TCR beta chain originates from a study of CD8+ T cells in alopecia areata. Study information: Scalp area affected, as a percentage, set the severity score of treated patients.

V was clipped by 7 bases and J by 7 bases; unmatched bases: 10. The CDR3 loop spans 14 amino acids. Germline V CDR1 and CDR2: SQVTM, ANQGSEA. Regarding the study as a whole: Under tofacitinib, fewer expanded CD8+ clones appeared among the top 100 scalp clones.

Sequencing templates came from extracted RNA that was reverse transcribed into cDNA. Profiling relied on immunoSEQ multiplex PCR, and the TCRdb table lists in-frame clones only, not all of them. The sample gives 150,000 to 200,000 clones, roughly 65% of which show up once; approximately 0.91% is in the top ten. In regard to this clone: Its antigen is currently unknown.

Treatment reported: oral pan-JAK inhibitor, 5-10 mg twice daily. From PBMCs, CD4+ and CD8+ T cells were sorted. The receptor comes from a human donor with alopecia areata. The genes are TRBV29-1 and TRBJ2-2; 9 nucleotides align to TRBD2. The material sequenced was CD4+ T cells sorted from blood, taken at week 4, from a patient treated with tofacitinib. CDR3 DNA: TGCAGCGGTGCCGGGACTAGCTTAGGCGGGGAGCTGTTTTTT. Translating it yields CSGAGTSLGGELFF.